Each of the 16 T cell receptor beta chains below was sequenced from the same sample in a study of identical twins. TCRdb fed the 5' RACE reads into MiXCR, producing one record per CDR3 protein. The table shows a few hundred thousand distinct CDR3 sequences, with 8% to 9% occurring only once. The same specimen was also included in a second study, on yellow fever vaccine responses in identical twins.

Sequenced sample: memory (CD45RO+) T cells sorted from blood. These receptors came from a woman in her late teens or twenties in good health.

In this sample, this clonotype turned up a few times. J is TRBJ2-1 and V is TRBV6-1; 7 bases are shared with TRBD1. V was pared by 7 bases and J by 5 bases, with 14 bases of the junction left unmatched. CDR1 is MNHNS, CDR2 SASEGT, per germline. The CDR3 is 16 amino acids. CDR3 loop: CASIQTGPREHNEQFF. CDR3 nucleotides: TGTGCCAGCATTCAGACAGGGCCACGGGAACACAATGAGCAGTTCTTC.

This clonotype was seen many times. This chain joins TRBV25-1 and TRBJ1-5; 7 bases align to TRBD1. Germline-derived CDR1 and CDR2 are MGHDK and SYGVNS. The CDR3 length is 15 residues. The V gene end was trimmed by 9 bases and the J gene end by 4 bases; junction bases not matched to a gene: 12. The DNA for the CDR3 is TGTGCCAGTTCATCAGGGGGAGGGGGTAATCAGCCCCAGCATTTT. The encoded protein is CASSSGGGGNQPQHF.

This clonotype has a handful of counts. In DNA, the CDR3 is TGCGCCAGCAGCCCAGAGACCCAGTACTTC. The encoded protein is CASSPETQYF. The chain recombines TRBV5-1 with TRBJ2-5; D remains ambiguous. The CDR3 spans 10 residues. Trimming cost V 4 bases and J 4 bases, with 2 bases left between them. Germline V CDR1 and CDR2: SGHRS, YFSETQ.

The CDR3 DNA reads TGTGCCAGCAGTGAAGCCGCGGCGGGGGGGAATGAGCAGTTCTTC. It encodes CASSEAAAGGNEQFF. The chain carries TRBV6-1 and TRBJ2-1, with TRBD2 identical over 9 bases. V lost 0 bases and J lost 7; bases outside the gene matches: 4. The CDR3 has 15 amino acids. Looked up from germline, CDR1 is MNHNS and CDR2 is SASEGT.

This clonotype was counted between two and nine times. CDR3 DNA sequence: TGTGCCAGCAGTCCCCTTTTTTCAGGGGGCAATCAGCCCCAGCATTTT. Translation: CASSPLFSGGNQPQHF. The rearrangement uses TRBV28 and TRBJ1-5, with D perhaps TRBD1 (6 bases). Germline values: CDR1 MDHEN, CDR2 SYDVKM. CDR3 length: 16 residues. The V end lost 5 bases, the J end lost 2 bases, and 16 bases lay between the germline ends. The full variable domain, rest sourced from reference TRBV28 and TRBJ1-5, is DVKVTQSSRYLVKRTGEKVFLECVQDMDHENMFWYRQDPGLGLRLIYFSYDVKMKEKGDIPEGYSVSREKKERFSLILESASTNQTSMYLCASSPLFSGGNQPQHFGDGTRLSIL.

This clonotype was recorded at least ten times. The chain carries TRBV6-6 and TRBJ2-7; D unclear. V dropped 0 bases and J dropped 2 bases, with 2 bases sitting between them. CDR1 is MNHNY, CDR2 SVGAGI, per germline (reference sequence). There are 12 residues in the CDR3. CDR3 sequence: CASSYSPYEQYF. CDR3 nucleotides: TGTGCCAGCAGTTACTCGCCCTACGAGCAGTACTTC.

Many counts were recorded for this clonotype. V usage is TRBV25-1 and J usage is TRBJ1-6; D remains ambiguous. V lost 4 bases and J lost 11, with 3 bases in between. This CDR3 region has 10 residues. CDR1 is MGHDK, CDR2 SYGVNS, per germline. CDR3 nucleotides: TGTGCCAGCAGTGGACCACCCCTCCACTTT. It specifies CASSGPPLHF.

The chain recombines TRBV6-1 with TRBJ2-5; the match to TRBD2 covers 7 bases. Germline CDR1 is MNHNS and CDR2 is SASEGT. This CDR3 contains 16 residues. Losses at the gene ends were 7 bases for V and 5 bases for J; bases not matched to a gene: 16. The CDR3 bases are TGTGCCAGCATCCGCGACGGGGGAGTGGGGGGGGAGACCCAGTACTTC. Translating it yields CASIRDGGVGGETQYF.

The chain recombines TRBV9 with TRBJ2-7; D remains ambiguous. V was pared by 0 bases and J by 1 base, with 8 bases between. This CDR3 comprises 14 residues. The germline V gene has CDR1 SGDLS and CDR2 YYNGEE. CDR3 in amino acids: CASSVGGSSYEQYF. CDR3 sequence (DNA): TGTGCCAGCAGCGTAGGAGGTTCTTCCTACGAGCAGTACTTC.

V is TRBV9 and J is TRBJ2-2, with TRBD2 matching over 8 bases. V shed 2 bases and J 3 bases; nucleotides not matched to a gene: 3. CDR3 length: 15 amino acids. Looked up from germline, CDR1 is SGDLS and CDR2 is YYNGEE. CDR3 loop: CASSVSSGYTGELFF. The DNA for the CDR3 is TGTGCCAGCAGCGTTTCTAGCGGGTACACCGGGGAGCTGTTTTTT.

The chain is built from TRBV28 and TRBJ2-1; D possibly corresponds to TRBD2 (6 bases). Trimming removed 1 base at V and 9 bases at J, with 16 bases between. This CDR3 is built from 15 residues. The germline CDR1 and CDR2 sequences are MDHEN and SYDVKM. Here the CDR3 DNA reads TGTGCCAGCAGTTTATCATGGGGCGGGATCGGTGAGCAGTTCTTC. This encodes CASSLSWGGIGEQFF.

At least ten counts were recorded for this clonotype. The rearrangement links TRBV7-6 to TRBJ2-1, with 10 positions matching TRBD1. V gave up 3 bases and J gave up 3 bases; unmatched junction bases: 2. CDR1 is SGHVS and CDR2 is FNYEAQ in the germline V gene. The CDR3 is made up of 15 amino acids. CDR3 nucleotides: TGTGCCAGCAGCTTGGGACAGGGGTTCTACAATGAGCAGTTCTTC. It encodes CASSLGQGFYNEQFF.

The chain has TRBV25-1 and TRBJ1-6; D gene ambiguous. Germline CDR1 reads MGHDK; CDR2 reads SYGVNS. The CDR3 consists of 15 residues. Trimming left V 3 bases short and J 9 bases short, with 15 bases between. The CDR3 DNA reads TGTGCCAGCAGTGACACGACCGAAGGCCGTTCACCCCTCCACTTT. This sequence encodes CASSDTTEGRSPLHF. Together with reference TRBV25-1 and TRBJ1-6, the CDR3 gives the full variable domain: EADIYQTPRYLVIGTGKKITLECSQTMGHDKMYWYQQDPGMELHLIHYSYGVNSTEKGDLSSESTVSRIRTEHFPLTLESARPSHTSQYLCASSDTTEGRSPLHFGNGTRLTVT.

This clonotype has ten or more counts. The J gene is TRBJ2-1, the V gene TRBV15; a possible D gene is TRBD2 (6 bases). The CDR3 consists of 15 residues. Germline V gene sequence: CDR1 LNHNV, CDR2 YYDKDF (reference sequence). Trimming stripped 4 bases from V and 8 bases from J, with 18 bases between. CDR3 loop: CATSNRDSPGDEQFF. Here the CDR3 DNA reads TGTGCCACCAGCAACCGGGACTCCCCCGGGGATGAGCAGTTCTTC.

V is TRBV10-3 and J is TRBJ2-1; no clear D. The V gene's germline CDR1 is ENHRY and CDR2 SYGVKD. CDR3 length: 13 residues. V was clipped by 4 bases and J by 4 bases, with 8 bases between them. The CDR3 protein is CAISGSTYNEQFF. CDR3 coding DNA: TGTGCCATCAGTGGGTCCACTTACAATGAGCAGTTCTTC.

The chain combines TRBV20-1 with TRBJ2-3, with D hard to call. Germline V lookup: CDR1 DFQATT, CDR2 SNEGSKA (reference sequence). The CDR3 sequence is 14 residues long. V lost 4 bases, J lost 1 base, and 12 bases lay in between. The CDR3 sequence is CSANPATGTDTQYF. In DNA form, the CDR3 reads TGCAGTGCTAACCCGGCCACGGGCACAGATACGCAGTATTTT.